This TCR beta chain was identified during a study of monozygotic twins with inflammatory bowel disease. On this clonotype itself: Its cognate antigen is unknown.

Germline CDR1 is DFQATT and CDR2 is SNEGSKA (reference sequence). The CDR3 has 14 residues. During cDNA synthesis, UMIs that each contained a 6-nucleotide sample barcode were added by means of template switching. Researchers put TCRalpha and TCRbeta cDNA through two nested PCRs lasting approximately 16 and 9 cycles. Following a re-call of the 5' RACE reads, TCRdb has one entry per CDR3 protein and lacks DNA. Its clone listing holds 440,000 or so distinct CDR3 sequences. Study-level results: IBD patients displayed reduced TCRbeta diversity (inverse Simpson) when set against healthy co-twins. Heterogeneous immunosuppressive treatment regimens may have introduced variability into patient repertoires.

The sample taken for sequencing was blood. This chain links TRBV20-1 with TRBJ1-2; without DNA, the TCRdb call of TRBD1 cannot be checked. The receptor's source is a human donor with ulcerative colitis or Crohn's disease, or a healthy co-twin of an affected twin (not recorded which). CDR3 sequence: CSARGRGPSYGYTF.